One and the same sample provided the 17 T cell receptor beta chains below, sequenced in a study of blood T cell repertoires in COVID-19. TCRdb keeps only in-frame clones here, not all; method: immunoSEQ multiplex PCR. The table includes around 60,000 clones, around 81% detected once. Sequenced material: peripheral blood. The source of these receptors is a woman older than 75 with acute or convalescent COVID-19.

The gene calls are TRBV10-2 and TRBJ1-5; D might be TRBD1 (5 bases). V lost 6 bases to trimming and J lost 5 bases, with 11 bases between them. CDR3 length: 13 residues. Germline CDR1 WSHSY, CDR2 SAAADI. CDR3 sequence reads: CASRGQEYQPQHF. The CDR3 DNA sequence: TGCGCCAGCAGAGGACAAGAGTATCAGCCCCAGCATTTT.

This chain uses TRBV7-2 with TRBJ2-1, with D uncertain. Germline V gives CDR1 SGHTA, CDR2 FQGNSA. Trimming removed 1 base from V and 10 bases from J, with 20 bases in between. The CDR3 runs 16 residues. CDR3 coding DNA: TGTGCCAGCAGCTTAGAATTGCAGGCCGCAGTGAAGGAGCAGTTCTTC. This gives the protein CASSLELQAAVKEQFF. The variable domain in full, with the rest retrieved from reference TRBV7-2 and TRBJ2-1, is GAGVSQSPSNKVTEKGKDVELRCDPISGHTALYWYRQSLGQGLEFLIYFQGNSAPDKSGLPSDRFSAERTGGSVSTLTIQRTQQEDSAVYLCASSLELQAAVKEQFFGPGTRLTVL.

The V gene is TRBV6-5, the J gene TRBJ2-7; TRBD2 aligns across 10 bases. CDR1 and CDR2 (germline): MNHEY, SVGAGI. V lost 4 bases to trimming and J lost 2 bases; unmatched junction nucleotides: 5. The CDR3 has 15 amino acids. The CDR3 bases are TGTGCCAGCAGTTCCCTAGCGGGGGCTCCCTACGAGCAGTACTTC. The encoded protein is CASSSLAGAPYEQYF.

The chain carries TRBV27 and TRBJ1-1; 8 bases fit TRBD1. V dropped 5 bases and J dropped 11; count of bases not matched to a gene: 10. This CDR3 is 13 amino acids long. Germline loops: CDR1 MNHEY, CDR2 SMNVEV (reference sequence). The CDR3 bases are TGTGCCAGCAGTCACGGGACAGGCTTTGGGGCTTTCTTT. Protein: CASSHGTGFGAFF.

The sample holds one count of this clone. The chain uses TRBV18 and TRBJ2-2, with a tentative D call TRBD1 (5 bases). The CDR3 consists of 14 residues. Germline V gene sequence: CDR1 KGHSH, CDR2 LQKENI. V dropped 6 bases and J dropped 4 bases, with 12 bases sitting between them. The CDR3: CASSAGQTTGELFF. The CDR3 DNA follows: TGTGCCAGCTCGGCCGGACAAACCACCGGGGAGCTGTTTTTT.

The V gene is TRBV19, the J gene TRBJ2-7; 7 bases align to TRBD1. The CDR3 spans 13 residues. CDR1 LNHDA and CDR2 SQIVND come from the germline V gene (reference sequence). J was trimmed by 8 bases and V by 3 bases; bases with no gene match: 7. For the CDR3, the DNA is TGTGCCAGTAGTATCCGGGACAGCACTCAGCAGTACTTC. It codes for CASSIRDSTQQYF.

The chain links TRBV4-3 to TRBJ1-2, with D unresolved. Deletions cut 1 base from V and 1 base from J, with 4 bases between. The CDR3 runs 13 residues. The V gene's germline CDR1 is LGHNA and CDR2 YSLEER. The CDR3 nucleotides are TGCGCCAGCAGCCAAGCGGGTAACTATGGCTACACCTTC. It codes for CASSQAGNYGYTF.

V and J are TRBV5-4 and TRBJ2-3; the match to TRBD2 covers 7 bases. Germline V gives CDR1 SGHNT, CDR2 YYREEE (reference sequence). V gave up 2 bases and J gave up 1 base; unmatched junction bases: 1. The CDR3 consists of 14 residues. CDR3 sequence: CASSFTSGTDTQYF. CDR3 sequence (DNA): TGTGCCAGCAGCTTTACTAGCGGCACAGATACGCAGTATTTT.

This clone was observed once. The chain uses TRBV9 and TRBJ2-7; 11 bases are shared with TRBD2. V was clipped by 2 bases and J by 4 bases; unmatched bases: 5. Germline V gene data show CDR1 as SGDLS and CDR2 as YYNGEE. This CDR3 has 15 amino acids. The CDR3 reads CASSVSGGAGYEQYF. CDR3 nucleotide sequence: TGTGCCAGCAGCGTTAGCGGGGGGGCCGGGTACGAGCAGTACTTC.

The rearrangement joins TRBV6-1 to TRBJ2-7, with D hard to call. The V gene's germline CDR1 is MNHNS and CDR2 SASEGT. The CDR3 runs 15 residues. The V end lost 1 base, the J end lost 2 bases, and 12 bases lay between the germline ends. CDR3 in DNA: TGTGCCAGCAGTGAAGGGGCAGGCATAACCTACGAGCAGTACTTC. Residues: CASSEGAGITYEQYF.

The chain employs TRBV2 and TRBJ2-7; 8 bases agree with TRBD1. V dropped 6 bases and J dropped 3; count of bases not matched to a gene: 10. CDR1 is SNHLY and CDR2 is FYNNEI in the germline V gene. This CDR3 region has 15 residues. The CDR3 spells CASRGDRGGLYEQYF. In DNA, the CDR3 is TGTGCCAGCAGAGGAGACAGGGGTGGACTCTACGAGCAGTACTTC.

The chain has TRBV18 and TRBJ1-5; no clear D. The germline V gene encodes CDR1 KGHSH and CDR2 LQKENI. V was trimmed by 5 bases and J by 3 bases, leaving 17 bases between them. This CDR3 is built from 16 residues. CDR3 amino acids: CASSGGLGIVNQPQHF. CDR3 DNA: TGTGCCAGCTCAGGAGGATTGGGGATTGTCAATCAGCCCCAGCATTTT. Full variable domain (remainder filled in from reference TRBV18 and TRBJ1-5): NAGVMQNPRHLVRRRGQEARLRCSPMKGHSHVYWYRQLPEEGLKFMVYLQKENIIDESGMPKERFSAEFPKEGPSILRIQQVVRGDSAAYFCASSGGLGIVNQPQHFGDGTRLSIL.

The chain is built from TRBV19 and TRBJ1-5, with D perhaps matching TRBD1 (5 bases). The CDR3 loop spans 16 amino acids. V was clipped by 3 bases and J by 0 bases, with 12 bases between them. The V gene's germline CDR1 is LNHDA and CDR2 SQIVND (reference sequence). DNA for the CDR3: TGTGCCAGTAGTATGGGGGGGGTCAATAGCAATCAGCCCCAGCATTTT. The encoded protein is CASSMGGVNSNQPQHF.

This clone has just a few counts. In DNA form, the CDR3 reads TGTGCCAGTAGTTCACAGGGGGGCTACGAGCAGTACTTC. Encoded protein: CASSSQGGYEQYF. The V call is TRBV19, the J call TRBJ2-7, with 8 bases aligning to TRBD1. V lost 5 bases to trimming and J lost 3 bases; unmatched junction nucleotides: 3. The length of the CDR3 is 13 residues. Germline V CDR1 and CDR2: LNHDA, SQIVND (reference sequence).

The CDR3: CASSQVQGGYGYTF. The CDR3 DNA follows: TGCGCCAGCAGTCAGGTGCAGGGCGGTTATGGCTACACCTTC. The gene calls are TRBV10-2 and TRBJ1-2; possibly TRBD1 for D (5 bases). The V end lost 5 bases, the J end lost 5 bases, and 15 bases lay between the germline ends. Per the germline V gene, CDR1 is WSHSY and CDR2 is SAAADI. The CDR3 runs 14 residues.

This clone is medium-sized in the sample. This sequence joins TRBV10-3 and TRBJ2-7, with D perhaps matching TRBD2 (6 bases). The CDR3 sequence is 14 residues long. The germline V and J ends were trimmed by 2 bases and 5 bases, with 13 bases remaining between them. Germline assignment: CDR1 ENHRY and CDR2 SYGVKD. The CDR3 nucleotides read TGTGCCATCAGTGAGCAGACTAGTTTGGACGAGCAGTACTTC. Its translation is CAISEQTSLDEQYF.

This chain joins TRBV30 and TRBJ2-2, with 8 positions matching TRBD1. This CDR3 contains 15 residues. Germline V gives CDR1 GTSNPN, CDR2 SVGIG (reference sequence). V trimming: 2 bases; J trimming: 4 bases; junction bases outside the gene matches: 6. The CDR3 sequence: CAWSSRGRVTGELFF. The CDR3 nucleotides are TGTGCCTGGAGTAGCAGGGGGCGGGTCACCGGGGAGCTGTTTTTT.